This T cell receptor (beta chain) was obtained from a study of T cells in localized non-small cell lung cancer. Regarding this clone: Antigen specificity is unknown.

Germline loops: CDR1 GTSNPN, CDR2 SVGIG (reference sequence). The CDR3 extends over 15 amino acids. The ends were cut back, 0 bases at V and 1 base at J, with 7 bases in the middle. Study conclusions and caveats: Within adjacent lung there appeared a median around 57 of the top 100 tumor clones. Adjacent uninvolved lung had the highest clonality, suggesting focused antigen responses. Higher adjacent-lung clonality was associated with shorter survival.

Measured with immunoSEQ multiplex PCR; TCRdb has only the in-frame clones, and not every one. Of about 79,000 clones listed, around 89% are singletons. Sequenced material: peripheral blood, taken before any cancer treatment. The sequence came from a woman aged 40 to 75 with stage I squamous cell lung carcinoma. The chain carries TRBV30 and TRBJ2-6; D uncertain. As DNA, the CDR3 is TGTGCCTGGAGTGTTTATGGGTCTGGGGCCAACGTCCTGACTTTC. It codes for CAWSVYGSGANVLTF.